The text below deals with one T cell receptor beta chain. Antigen unknown. A second 7 to 11 cycle PCR used barcoded and J-beta primers. A 12-random-nucleotide template-switch adaptor tagged each cDNA molecule. TCRdb analysed the 5' RACE reads with MiXCR anew, one entry per CDR3 protein. The sample lists 1.8 million or so distinct CDR3 sequences, approximately 40% occurring once. This sample is drawn from a study of blood T cells in healthy people across ages. Study-level points and caveats: It was not known whether donors were CMV positive (a possible confounder of expanded clonotype changes). Roughly linear age-related decline in beta diversity appeared, significant by age 40.

The germline gives CDR1 SGHTA, CDR2 FQGNSA. J gave up 2 bases and V 5 bases, and 6 bases lay outside the gene matches. The CDR3 totals 16 residues. The chain is built from TRBV7-2 and TRBJ2-3; TRBD2 aligns across 11 bases. This clonotype was obtained from a human donor in good health. Sequencing was performed on blood. The CDR3, as DNA: TGTGCCAGCAGCCTTAGCGGGGGGGCATTCACAGATACGCAGTATTTT. Protein product: CASSLSGGAFTDTQYF.